This TCR beta chain was recorded in a study of technical replicates of blood from a few donors. V lost 4 bases and J lost 0; bases outside the gene matches: 7. Germline V gene sequence: CDR1 SGHNT, CDR2 YYREEE (reference sequence). CDR3 length: 15 amino acids. This table comes from immunoSEQ multiplex PCR, and its TCRdb copy is limited to in-frame clones, with some not included. The sample records 75,000 to 90,000 clones, 85% to 95% being singletons. The chain carries TRBV5-4 and TRBJ2-7, with 7 bases lining up with TRBD1. Specimen: T cells isolated from PBMCs. This clonotype was sampled from a human donor in good health. This CDR3 reads CASSQSGTASYEQYF. CDR3 bases: TGTGCCAGCAGCCAATCGGGGACAGCCTCCTACGAGCAGTACTTC.